This TCR beta chain is drawn from a study of cytomegalovirus exposure and HLA in healthy donors (dated by TCRdb to 2016 to 2017). Regarding the research as a whole: In an earlier analysis of 450 to 750 of the donors, about 270 Gb of sequence data and roughly 100 million unique TCR beta sequences from about 190 million T cells were reported. The study aimed to test whether cataloging public T cell receptors could reveal signatures of past pathogen exposure. Because of strong linkage in the cohort, roughly 5 DR-DQ haplotypes were treated as single units for association and clustering. The study combined high-throughput TCR immunosequencing, statistical association of individual TCRs with disease status, and machine learning to predict cytomegalovirus infection status. Every discovery cohort repertoire had been produced on one sequencing platform. An earlier analysis of several hundred of the donors applied high-throughput TCR beta sequencing to assess whether each TCR beta V gene segment acted as functional or pseudogenic. A separate validation cohort of more than 100 different subjects was used in addition to the approximately 640-subject first cohort. A later genetic analysis used genome-wide SNP genotypes for about three fifths of the 666 donors, treating that subset as a discovery cohort. Rather than using new phenotypic data, the later analysis identified candidate immune exposures from TCR beta sequences and from how often those sequences occurred across donors. The genetic ancestry cluster associated with self-reported Caucasian donors included 81% of the 398 genotyped donors. A later analysis re-analyzed previously published TCR beta repertoires from approximately 700 donors and added high-resolution HLA genotyping to study TCR occurrence patterns. Typing coverage varied by locus: roughly 629-630 donors for A, B, C, DRB1 and DQB1; around 560 for DQA1; 600 to 610 for DPA1; around 450 for DPB1. The study profiled the T cell repertoires of some 610 subjects by immunosequencing and related them to cytomegalovirus serostatus. Roughly 300 gigabases of sequencing data and tens of millions of unique TCR sequences made up an early release that covered approximately 650 HLA-typed donors. Among 300 to 450 genotyped donors of the cohort, an average of 235,054 unique TCR beta nucleotide sequences were sequenced per donor, roughly 20% of them non-productive. Donor age, sex, ethnicity and CMV serostatus were collected together with the repertoire data. HLA typing included class I and class II loci at four-digit resolution.

V is pared back by 5 bases and J by 7 bases, with 12 bases lying between the germline termini. CDR3 length: 13 amino acids, cysteine to phenylalanine. Only the CDR3 DNA is retained, 39 bases long and in frame from the first base. CDR1 is given as MNHNS and CDR2 as SASEGT, both from the germline V gene. Results and caveats for the whole study, not just this receptor: In a later analysis, most CMV-associated TCR beta chains were found to appear HLA-restricted, with HLA associations seemingly driven largely by CMV exposure. Linkage disequilibrium might explain the correlated functional status among segregating V segments, but an unknown experimental factor could not be ruled out. In the study, some 160 TCR beta chains were listed as associated with cytomegalovirus. Most TCR sequences were seen in very few donors, while some public TCRs were found in many individuals. A group of highly shared sequence variants was considered likely to be a technical artifact of the sequencing pipeline. At a false discovery rate of 0.05, a later analysis linked 16,951 TCR beta sequences to specific HLA alleles. Roughly 15 rarely observed V segments, including chromosome 9 orphons, were excluded from the earlier analysis of approximately 600 of the donors because counts were too low. CMV serostatus was the only immune exposure information available for the cohort. Presence/absence analyses assumed roughly uniform sequencing depth across donors, an assumption that may not hold. Because HLA typing was missing for some donors at each locus, association tests included only the typed subset. A later analysis reported that several top co-occurrence clusters appeared linked to parvovirus B19, influenza, CMV and Epstein-Barr virus. According to a later analysis, TCR association rates differed among HLA loci, with DRB1 alleles showing the most associated TCRs and HLA-C alleles showing the fewest. Only TCR beta chains were sequenced in this cohort, and the absence of alpha or paired-chain data limited detectable features. When HLA alleles, especially DR and DQ, strongly co-occurred, attributing TCR associations to individual alleles was difficult. Compared with equally common non-associated chains, HLA-associated TCR beta chains in a later analysis were more clonally expanded and had lower generation probabilities. The classifier was reported to diagnose cytomegalovirus status with high specificity and sensitivity in both the original and validation cohorts. A further reported finding was that TCR beta sequences accurately predicted the HLA-A and HLA-B alleles for most subjects in the first cohort. The 87-base-pair reads could not distinguish some IMGT-functional V segments, including TRBV6-2 and TRBV6-3, so those segments were excluded. In a later genetic analysis, a missense DCLRE1C variant was associated with V-gene and J-gene trimming of TCR beta chains, and the association was replicated in an independent cohort. A later genetic analysis reported fewer N-insertions in productive TCRs among donors in an Asian-associated ancestry cluster than the approximately 670-donor mean. In an earlier analysis of around 600 of the donors, most TCR beta V segments were observed in productive rearrangements about 87% or about 30% of the time, broadly matching IMGT annotations. It was suggested by the authors that the approach could potentially be generalized to other disease states and immunological phenotypes. A few of the identified cytomegalovirus-associated TCR beta chains were confirmed in vitro to be specific for cytomegalovirus antigens.

Receptors were amplified or captured by the immunoSEQ multiplex PCR assay. For the multiplex PCR, a mixture combining 60 forward primers for TCR Vbeta segments and 13 reverse primers for TCR Jbeta segments was used. A multiplex PCR assay on genomic DNA amplified the CDR3 region of rearranged TCR beta genes. The amplified TCR beta libraries were sequenced on the Illumina HiSeq System as 87-base-pair reads. On the authors' methods: A later analysis counted some 80 million unique TCR beta chains across the 666 repertoires, and roughly 10 million of these chains were shared by at least two donors. To remove PCR and sequencing errors, raw reads were error-corrected and collapsed into unique sequences using a nearest-neighbor algorithm that merged closely related sequences. Alignment of CDR3 sequences to IMGT reference sequences was used to assign V, D and J gene segments. Each retained sequence needed at least a six-nucleotide match to both a V gene segment and a J gene segment. Rearrangements were called productive when the CDR3 lacked stop codons and stayed in frame with V and J; all others were non-productive. Following IMGT convention, CDR3 was defined as the stretch from the second conserved V-encoded cysteine to the conserved J-encoded phenylalanine. In an earlier analysis of around 600 of the donors, sequences lacking an unambiguous match to a single V gene segment were excluded. An earlier analysis of several hundred of the donors called V segments functional above 56.7% productive rearrangements and segregating when the between-donor standard deviation exceeded 5%. A statistical classification framework was built to diagnose cytomegalovirus status from the catalog of TCR beta chain sequences. V and J gene assignment, in a later analysis, came from comparing TCR nucleotide sequences with IMGT/GENE-DB human TR gene sequences. The TCRdist pipeline was used in a later analysis to assign CDR3 sequences and most-parsimonious VDJ recombination scenarios. In a later analysis, each TCR beta chain was defined by its CDR3 amino acid sequence together with its V-gene family, and reads without a unique V-gene family were excluded. A later analysis removed 550 to 650 highly shared, low-generation-probability nucleotide sequences to deal with suspected cross-contamination and a sequencing artifact. In a later analysis, a clonal expansion index was calculated for each public chain from normalized within-repertoire ranks of inferred template counts. A later analysis computed generation probabilities with a VDJ recombination model fitted to out-of-frame rearrangements, and checked the results against IGoR. In a later analysis, TCR-TCR, TCR-HLA and TCR-CMV co-occurrence was scored with hypergeometric tests, and a repertoire-size bias correction was applied to TCR pairs. A later analysis estimated false discovery rates by permuting HLA or CMV assignments 20 times. In a later analysis, co-occurring TCRs were grouped using DBSCAN, and TCRdist sequence similarity was added for clustering within HLA-allele-positive subsets. Repertoires with fewer than 30,000 or more than 120,000 public chains were left out of co-occurrence clustering, as were five repertoires with anomalous nucleotide sharing. TCRdb obtained this table from immuneACCESS and retained in-frame rearrangements with V and J assigned. These tables miss some clones; where compared with another copy, unresolved V genes account for less than half of the shortfall, and the remainder is unexplained. D and trimming come from the DNA, and the V and J calls and clone size come from that table. This sample's table lists some 70,000 clones. 4% to 5.5% of the sample belongs to the ten largest clones.

To note about this clone: Its antigen specificity is not known.

The cohort was made up of approximately 670 healthy bone marrow donors. Cohort members were all nominally healthy when sampled, although unrecorded immune exposures were likely present. The donor was CMV seronegative and belonged to the group of over 350 seronegative cohort members. Each donor provided a peripheral blood sample, and peripheral blood mononuclear cells were used for TCR beta sequencing. The Qiagen DNeasy Blood Extraction Kit was used to extract genomic DNA from the blood cell samples. The sequenced sample was PBMCs. The sequence was collected from a man aged 40-50 years in good health and CMV-seronegative. The V and J genes are TRBV6-1 and TRBJ1-5; no D segment can be confidently identified. Here the CDR3 is given as CASSFEQRQPQHF. DNA sequence: TGTGCCAGCAGTTTCGAACAGAGACAGCCCCAGCATTTT.